Listed here are 3 T cell receptor beta chains from one sample, sequenced in a study of blood T cell repertoires in COVID-19. Assay used: immunoSEQ multiplex PCR; TCRdb lists only in-frame clones, some missing. Among 350,000 to 450,000 clones listed, 85% were seen once. Source material: peripheral blood. All receptors derive from a woman in her late teens or twenties with acute or convalescent COVID-19.

The rearrangement links TRBV3-1 (or the pseudogene TRBV3-2) to TRBJ1-3; a possible D gene is TRBD1 (5 bases). Trimming left V 4 bases short and J 6 bases short, with 13 bases between. CDR1 and CDR2 from the germline V gene are LGHDT and YNNKEL (reference sequence). The CDR3 consists of 14 residues. CDR3 sequence reads: CASSRSRDSNTIYF. In DNA form, the CDR3 reads TGTGCCAGCAGCCGATCTCGGGACTCAAACACCATATATTTT.

The genes are TRBV3-1 (or the pseudogene TRBV3-2) and TRBJ1-6; no firm D call. CDR3 length: 16 amino acids. Germline V gives CDR1 LGHDT, CDR2 YNNKEL (reference sequence). Trimming took off 3 bases at V and 0 bases at J, with 9 bases between the two ends. The CDR3 loop reads CASSQFWSSYNSPLHF. The CDR3 DNA sequence: TGTGCCAGCAGCCAGTTTTGGAGCTCCTATAATTCACCCCTCCACTTT.

Written as DNA, the CDR3 is TGTGCCAGCAGCTTAGTTCCCAGAAACCAAGAGACCCAGTACTTC. This sequence encodes CASSLVPRNQETQYF. The chain is built from TRBV11-2 and TRBJ2-5, with D unclear. Germline V gene data show CDR1 as SGHAT and CDR2 as FQNNGV. Trimming shortened V by 1 base and J by 0 bases, and 9 bases separated the two germline ends. The length of the CDR3 is 15 residues.